This T cell receptor (beta chain) is drawn from a study of CD8 T cells in Susac syndrome. CDR1 and CDR2 (germline): LNHDA, SQIVND (reference sequence). V lost 3 bases and J 7 bases, leaving 12 bases between the germline ends. This CDR3 contains 14 residues. CD8+ and CD4+ T cells were negatively isolated; TEMRA cells were FACS-enriched. RNA was extracted with the RNeasy kit, and a quantity of about 0.45 to 1 ug was reverse transcribed using random hexamers. The immunoSEQ assay covered 54 Vbeta and 13 Jbeta segments for CDR3. TCRdb independently ran MiXCR on the immunoSEQ multiplex PCR reads; one entry per CDR3 protein. The table has approximately 150,000 distinct CDR3 sequences, roughly 94% seen once.

The sequence was obtained from a human donor with multiple sclerosis. The chain joins TRBV19 to TRBJ2-2; D unclear. Sequencing was done on a sample of CD4+ T cells from PBMCs. This CDR3 is CASSIGDLGGELFF. The CDR3 DNA is TGTGCCAGTAGTATCGGCGATCTCGGCGGGGAGCTGTTTTTT.